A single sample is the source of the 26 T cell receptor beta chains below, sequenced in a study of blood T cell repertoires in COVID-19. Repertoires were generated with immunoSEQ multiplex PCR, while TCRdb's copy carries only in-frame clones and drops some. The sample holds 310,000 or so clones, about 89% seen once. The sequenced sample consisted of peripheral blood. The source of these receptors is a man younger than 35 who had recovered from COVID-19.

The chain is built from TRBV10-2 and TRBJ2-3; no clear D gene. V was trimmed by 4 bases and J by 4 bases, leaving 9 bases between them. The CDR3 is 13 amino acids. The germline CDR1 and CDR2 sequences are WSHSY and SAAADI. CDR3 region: CASSGVGADTQYF. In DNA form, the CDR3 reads TGCGCCAGCAGTGGGGTGGGCGCAGATACGCAGTATTTT.

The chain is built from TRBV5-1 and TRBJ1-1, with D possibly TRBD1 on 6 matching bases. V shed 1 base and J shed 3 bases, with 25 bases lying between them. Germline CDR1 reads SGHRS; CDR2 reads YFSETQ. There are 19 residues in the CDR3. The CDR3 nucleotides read TGCGCCAGCAGCTTGAATGGGAGGGGAGGGGGTATAAAGGACACTGAAGCTTTCTTT. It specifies CASSLNGRGGGIKDTEAFF.

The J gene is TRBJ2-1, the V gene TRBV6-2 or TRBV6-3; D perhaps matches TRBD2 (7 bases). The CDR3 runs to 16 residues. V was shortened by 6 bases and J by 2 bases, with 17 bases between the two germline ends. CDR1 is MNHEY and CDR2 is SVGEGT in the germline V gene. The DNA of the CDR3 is TGTGCCAGCAGCCGCGCGGGGGCCGGGGCCTACAATGAGCAGTTCTTC. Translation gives CASSRAGAGAYNEQFF.

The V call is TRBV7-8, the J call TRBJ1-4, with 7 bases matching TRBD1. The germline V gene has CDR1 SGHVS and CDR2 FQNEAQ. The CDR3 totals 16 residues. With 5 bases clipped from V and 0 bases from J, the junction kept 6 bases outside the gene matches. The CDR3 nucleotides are TGTGCCAGCAGCGCGGGACAGCTTGCAACTAATGAAAAACTGTTTTTT. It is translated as CASSAGQLATNEKLFF.

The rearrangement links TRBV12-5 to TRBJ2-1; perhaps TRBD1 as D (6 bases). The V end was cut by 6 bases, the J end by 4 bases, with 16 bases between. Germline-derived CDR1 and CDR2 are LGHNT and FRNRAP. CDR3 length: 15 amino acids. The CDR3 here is CASGPGVNTYNEQFF. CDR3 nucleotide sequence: TGTGCTAGTGGGCCAGGGGTTAACACTTACAATGAGCAGTTCTTC. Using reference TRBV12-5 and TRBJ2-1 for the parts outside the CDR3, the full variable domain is DARVTQTPRHKVTEMGQEVTMRCQPILGHNTVFWYRQTMMQGLELLAYFRNRAPLDDSGMPKDRFSAEMPDATLATLKIQPSEPRDSAVYFCASGPGVNTYNEQFFGPGTRLTVL.

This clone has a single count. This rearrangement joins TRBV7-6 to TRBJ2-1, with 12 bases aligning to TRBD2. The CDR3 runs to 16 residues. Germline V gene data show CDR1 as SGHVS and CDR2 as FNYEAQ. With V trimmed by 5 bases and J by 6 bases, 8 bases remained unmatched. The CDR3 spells CASSMGPSGRANEQFF. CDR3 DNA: TGTGCCAGCAGCATGGGGCCTAGCGGGAGGGCCAATGAGCAGTTCTTC.

The CDR3 is CASSVTGETTEAFF. The CDR3 DNA sequence: TGTGCCAGCAGCGTAACAGGAGAGACTACTGAAGCTTTCTTT. The chain recombines TRBV11-2 with TRBJ1-1; possibly TRBD1 for D (5 bases). V was pared by 5 bases and J by 5 bases, with 15 bases between. CDR3 length: 14 amino acids. From germline, CDR1 is SGHAT and CDR2 FQNNGV.

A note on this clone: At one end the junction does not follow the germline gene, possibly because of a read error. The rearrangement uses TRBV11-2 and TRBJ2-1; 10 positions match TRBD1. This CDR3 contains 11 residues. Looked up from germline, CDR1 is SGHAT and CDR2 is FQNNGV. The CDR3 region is CASSLRGQGIF. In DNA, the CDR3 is TGTGCCAGCAGCTTAAGGGGACAGGGGATCTTC.

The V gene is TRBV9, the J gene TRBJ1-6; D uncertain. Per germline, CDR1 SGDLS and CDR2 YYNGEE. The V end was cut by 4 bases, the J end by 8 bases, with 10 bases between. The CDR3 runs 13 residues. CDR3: CASSSQVDSPLHF. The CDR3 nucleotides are TGTGCCAGCAGCTCCCAGGTAGATTCACCCCTCCACTTT.

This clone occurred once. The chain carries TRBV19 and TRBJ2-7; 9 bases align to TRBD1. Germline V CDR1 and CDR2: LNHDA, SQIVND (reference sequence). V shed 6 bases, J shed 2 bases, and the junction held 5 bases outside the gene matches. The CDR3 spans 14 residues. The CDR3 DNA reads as TGTGCCAGTAGCCTGGACAGGGGAGCCTACGAGCAGTACTTC. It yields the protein CASSLDRGAYEQYF.

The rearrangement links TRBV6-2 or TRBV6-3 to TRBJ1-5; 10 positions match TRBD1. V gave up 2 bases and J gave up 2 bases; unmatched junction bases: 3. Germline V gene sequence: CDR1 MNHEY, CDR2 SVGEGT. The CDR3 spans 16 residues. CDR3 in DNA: TGTGCCAGCAGTTACGGGGACAGGGGACGCAATCAGCCCCAGCATTTT. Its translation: CASSYGDRGRNQPQHF.

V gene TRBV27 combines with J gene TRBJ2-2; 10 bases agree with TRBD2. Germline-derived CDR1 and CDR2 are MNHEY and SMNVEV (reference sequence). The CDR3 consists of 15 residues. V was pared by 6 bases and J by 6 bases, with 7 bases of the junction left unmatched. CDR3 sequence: CASRLQREGPGELFF. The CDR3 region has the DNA TGTGCCAGCAGACTTCAGCGGGAGGGCCCCGGGGAGCTGTTTTTT.

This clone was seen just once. The CDR3 bases are TGTGCCAGCAGCCAAGTGCCAACACCTGTCTACGAGCAGTACTTC. It is translated as CASSQVPTPVYEQYF. The chain links TRBV3-1 (or the pseudogene TRBV3-2) to TRBJ2-7; D is ambiguous. This CDR3 has 15 amino acids. Germline loops: CDR1 LGHDT, CDR2 YNNKEL (reference sequence). The V end was cut by 1 base, the J end by 3 bases, with 13 bases between.

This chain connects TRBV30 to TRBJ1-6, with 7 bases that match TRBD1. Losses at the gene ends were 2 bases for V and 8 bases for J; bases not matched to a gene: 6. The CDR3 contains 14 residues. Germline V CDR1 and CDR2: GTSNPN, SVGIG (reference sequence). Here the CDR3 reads CAWSWTGSDSPLHF. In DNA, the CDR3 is TGTGCCTGGAGTTGGACAGGATCGGATTCACCCCTCCACTTT.

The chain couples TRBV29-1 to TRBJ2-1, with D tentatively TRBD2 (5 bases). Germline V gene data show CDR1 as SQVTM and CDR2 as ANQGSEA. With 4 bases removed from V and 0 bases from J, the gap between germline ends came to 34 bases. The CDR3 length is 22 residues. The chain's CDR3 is CSVVGWQNHDYSQFRSYNEQFF. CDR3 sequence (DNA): TGCAGCGTTGTTGGGTGGCAGAATCATGACTATTCCCAATTCCGCTCCTACAATGAGCAGTTCTTC.

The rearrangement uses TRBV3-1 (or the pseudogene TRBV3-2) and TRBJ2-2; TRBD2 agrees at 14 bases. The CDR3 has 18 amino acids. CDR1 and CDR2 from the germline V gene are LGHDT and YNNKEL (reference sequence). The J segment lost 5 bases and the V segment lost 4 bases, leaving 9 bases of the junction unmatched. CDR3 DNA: TGTGCCAGCAGCCGAGAAGGGACTAGCGGGAGAAGGACCGGGGAGCTGTTTTTT. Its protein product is CASSREGTSGRRTGELFF.

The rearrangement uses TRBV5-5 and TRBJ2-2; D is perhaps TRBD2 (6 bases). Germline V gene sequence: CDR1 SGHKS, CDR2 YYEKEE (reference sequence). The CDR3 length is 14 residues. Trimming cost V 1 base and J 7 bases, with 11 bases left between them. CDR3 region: CASSLQEGVGELFF. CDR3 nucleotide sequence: TGTGCCAGCAGCTTGCAGGAGGGAGTCGGGGAGCTGTTTTTT.

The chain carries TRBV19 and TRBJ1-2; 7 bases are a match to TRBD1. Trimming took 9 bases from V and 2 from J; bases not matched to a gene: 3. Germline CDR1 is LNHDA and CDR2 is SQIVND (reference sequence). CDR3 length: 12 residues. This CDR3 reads CASRDRNYGYTF. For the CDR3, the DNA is TGTGCCAGCCGGGACAGAAACTATGGCTACACCTTC. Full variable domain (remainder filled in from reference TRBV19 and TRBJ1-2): DGGITQSPKYLFRKEGQNVTLSCEQNLNHDAMYWYRQDPGQGLRLIYYSQIVNDFQKGDIAEGYSVSREKKESFPLTVTSAQKNPTAFYLCASRDRNYGYTFGSGTRLTVV.

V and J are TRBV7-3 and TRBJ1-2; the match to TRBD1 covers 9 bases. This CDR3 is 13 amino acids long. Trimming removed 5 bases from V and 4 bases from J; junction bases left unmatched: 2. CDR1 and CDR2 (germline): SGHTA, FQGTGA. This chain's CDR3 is CASSAGQGYGYTF. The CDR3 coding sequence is TGTGCCAGCAGCGCGGGACAGGGCTATGGCTACACCTTC.

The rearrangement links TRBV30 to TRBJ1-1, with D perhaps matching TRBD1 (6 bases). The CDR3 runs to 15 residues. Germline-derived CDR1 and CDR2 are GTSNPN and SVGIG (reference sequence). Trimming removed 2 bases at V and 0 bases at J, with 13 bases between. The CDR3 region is CAWSYWTAMNTEAFF. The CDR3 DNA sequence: TGTGCCTGGAGTTACTGGACAGCGATGAACACTGAAGCTTTCTTT. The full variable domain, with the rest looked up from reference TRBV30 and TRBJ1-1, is SQTIHQWPATLVQPVGSPLSLECTVEGTSNPNLYWYRQAAGRGLQLLFYSVGIGQISSEVPQNLSASRPQDRQFILSSKKLLLSDSGFYLCAWSYWTAMNTEAFFGQGTRLTVV.

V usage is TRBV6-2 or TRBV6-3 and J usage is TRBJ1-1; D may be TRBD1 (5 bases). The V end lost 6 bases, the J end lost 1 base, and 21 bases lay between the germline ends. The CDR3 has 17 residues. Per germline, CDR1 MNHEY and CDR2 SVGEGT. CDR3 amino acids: CASSNLRSGHKNTEAFF. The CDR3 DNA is TGTGCCAGCAGCAACCTTCGTAGTGGACATAAGAACACTGAAGCTTTCTTT.

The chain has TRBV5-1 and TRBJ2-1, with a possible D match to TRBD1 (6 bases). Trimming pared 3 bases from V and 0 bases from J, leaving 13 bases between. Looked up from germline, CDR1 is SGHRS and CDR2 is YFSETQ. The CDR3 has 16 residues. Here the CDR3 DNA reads TGCGCCAGCAGCTCTGGGGGCGGATTCTCCTACAATGAGCAGTTCTTC. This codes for CASSSGGGFSYNEQFF.

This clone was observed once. The CDR3 nucleotides read TGTGCCAGCAGTGACGTAGAATCTAATGAAAAACTGTTTTTT. It is translated as CASSDVESNEKLFF. V and J are TRBV2 and TRBJ1-4; D is unresolved. Trimming removed 3 bases from V and 3 bases from J, with 8 bases in between. Germline CDR1 and CDR2: SNHLY and FYNNEI. The CDR3 has 14 residues.

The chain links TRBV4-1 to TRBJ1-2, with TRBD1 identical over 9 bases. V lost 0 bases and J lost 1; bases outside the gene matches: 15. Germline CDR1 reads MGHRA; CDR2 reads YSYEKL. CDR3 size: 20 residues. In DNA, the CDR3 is TGCGCCAGCAGCCAAGATAGGGGGCAAACGGGGACAGGGATTAACTATGGCTACACCTTC. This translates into CASSQDRGQTGTGINYGYTF.

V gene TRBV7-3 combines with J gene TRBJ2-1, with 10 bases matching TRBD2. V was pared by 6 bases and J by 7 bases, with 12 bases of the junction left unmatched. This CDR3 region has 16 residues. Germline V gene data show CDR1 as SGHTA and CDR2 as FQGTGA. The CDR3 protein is CASSLTGAGGPNEQFF. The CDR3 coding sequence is TGTGCCAGCAGTCTAACGGGAGCGGGAGGGCCGAATGAGCAGTTCTTC.

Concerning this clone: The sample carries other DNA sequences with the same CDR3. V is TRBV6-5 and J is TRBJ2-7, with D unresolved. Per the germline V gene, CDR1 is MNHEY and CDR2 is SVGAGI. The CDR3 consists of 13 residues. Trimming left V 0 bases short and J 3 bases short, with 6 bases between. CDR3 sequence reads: CASSYSTGYEQYF. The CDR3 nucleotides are TGTGCCAGCAGTTACTCGACGGGCTACGAGCAGTACTTC.